These 16 T cell receptor beta chains were sequenced from one sample in a study of CD8 T cells in Susac syndrome. The RNA, roughly 0.45 to 1 ug, was put through reverse transcription using random hexamers. TCRdb independently ran MiXCR on the immunoSEQ multiplex PCR reads; one entry per CDR3 protein. The table lists about 200,000 distinct CDR3 sequences, 92% of them singletons. The material sequenced was CD8+ T cells from PBMCs. These receptors were collected from a human donor with multiple sclerosis.

The V gene is TRBV9, the J gene TRBJ2-7, with TRBD1 identical over 12 bases. CDR3 length: 16 residues. Germline CDR1 is SGDLS and CDR2 is YYNGEE. The ends lost 4 bases at V and 5 bases at J; junction bases unmatched: 10. The CDR3 reads CASSPNAGTGGNEQYF. DNA of the CDR3: TGTGCCAGCAGCCCTAACGCCGGGACAGGGGGCAACGAGCAGTACTTC.

The rearrangement links TRBV4-1 to TRBJ2-5; D not resolved. Trimming took off 4 bases at V and 5 bases at J, with 14 bases between the two ends. In germline, CDR1 is MGHRA, CDR2 YSYEKL. The CDR3 extends over 14 amino acids. Here the CDR3 DNA reads TGCGCCAGCAGCCTGACCGGGCCCAGCGAGACCCAGTACTTC. The encoded protein is CASSLTGPSETQYF.

V and J are TRBV25-1 and TRBJ1-2; D is unresolved. This CDR3 has 14 amino acids. V lost 6 bases and J lost 13, with 24 bases in between. CDR1 and CDR2 (germline): MGHDK, SYGVNS. The CDR3 bases are TGTGCCAGCAGCCCAGATATCCGACCGTCCCGGGTCACCTTC. Residues: CASSPDIRPSRVTF.

The rearrangement uses TRBV4-3 and TRBJ2-3, with a tentative D call TRBD2 (5 bases). CDR3 length equals 15 residues. Germline assignment: CDR1 LGHNA and CDR2 YSLEER. The V end was cut by 1 base, the J end by 4 bases, with 12 bases between. This CDR3 is CASSQVVGAPDTQYF. CDR3 nucleotides: TGCGCCAGCAGCCAAGTGGTGGGAGCTCCAGATACGCAGTATTTT.

The chain employs TRBV6-2 or TRBV6-3 and TRBJ2-1, with D uncertain. CDR1 is MNHEY, CDR2 SVGEGT, per germline. Trimming removed 0 bases from V and 7 bases from J, with 4 bases in between. CDR3 length: 12 amino acids. This chain's CDR3 is CASSYSPNEQFF. In DNA, the CDR3 is TGTGCCAGCAGTTACTCTCCGAATGAGCAGTTCTTC.

The gene calls are TRBV27 and TRBJ2-1, with TRBD1 matching 9 bases. Germline trimming cut 4 bases from V and 0 bases from J; bases unmatched to any gene: 10. The germline CDR1 and CDR2 sequences are MNHEY and SMNVEV (reference sequence). The CDR3 has 18 amino acids. The CDR3 loop is CASSSTGGGSRSYNEQFF. As DNA, the CDR3 is TGTGCCAGCAGTTCAACAGGGGGCGGAAGCCGCTCCTACAATGAGCAGTTCTTC.

The table lists this clonotype with a count of one. The rearrangement links TRBV10-3 to TRBJ2-7, with D perhaps being TRBD1 or TRBD2 (5 bases each). V lost 0 bases to trimming and J lost 2 bases, with 11 bases between them. Germline assignment: CDR1 ENHRY and CDR2 SYGVKD. The CDR3 has 15 residues. CDR3 nucleotides: TGTGCCATCAGTGAGTCGGGGTGGGACCCCTACGAGCAGTACTTC. It yields the protein CAISESGWDPYEQYF.

This sequence joins TRBV7-9 and TRBJ2-7; D is undetermined. This CDR3 region has 15 residues. Germline V gene sequence: CDR1 SEHNR, CDR2 FQNEAQ (reference sequence). V lost 1 base and J lost 3, with 13 bases in between. The CDR3 sequence is CASSLEGRPLYEQYF. The CDR3 nucleotides read TGTGCCAGCAGCTTAGAGGGCAGACCACTCTACGAGCAGTACTTC.

This chain links TRBV19 with TRBJ2-2, with D tentatively TRBD2 (7 bases). Germline V gives CDR1 LNHDA, CDR2 SQIVND (reference sequence). Trimming removed 0 bases at V and 4 bases at J, with 15 bases between. This CDR3 is built from 17 residues. The DNA for the CDR3 is TGTGCCAGTAGTATAGATGGGGGGGGACATAGCACCGGGGAGCTGTTTTTT. Amino acids: CASSIDGGGHSTGELFF.

The chain has TRBV6-2 or TRBV6-3 and TRBJ2-2; 15 nucleotides match TRBD2. Trimming cost V 4 bases and J 7 bases; bases outside gene matches: 10. Germline lookup yields CDR1 MNHEY and CDR2 SVGEGT. The CDR3 has 18 residues. CDR3 DNA sequence: TGTGCCAGCAGTTCGGGACTAGCGGGAGGTCGGCGGAGCGGGGAGCTGTTTTTT. Translated, it gives CASSSGLAGGRRSGELFF.

The gene calls are TRBV28 and TRBJ2-6; D possibly corresponds to TRBD2 (5 bases). The CDR3 is 17 amino acids. From germline, CDR1 is MDHEN and CDR2 SYDVKM. Trimming left V 7 bases short and J 4 bases short, with 20 bases between. DNA of the CDR3: TGTGCCAGCACCCCCCCACACTTCGAGGGAGGGGCCAACGTCCTGACTTTC. Translated, it gives CASTPPHFEGGANVLTF.

J is TRBJ2-5 and V is TRBV13; 8 nucleotides line up with TRBD1. CDR1 PRHDT and CDR2 FYEKMQ come from the germline V gene (reference sequence). The CDR3 runs 16 residues. Germline trimming cut 3 bases from V and 3 bases from J; bases unmatched to any gene: 9. Here the CDR3 DNA reads TGTGCCAGCAGCTTTTCTGGGACAGGACCTAAAGAGACCCAGTACTTC. It specifies CASSFSGTGPKETQYF.

This sequence joins TRBV5-1 and TRBJ2-1, with TRBD2 matching 10 bases. This CDR3 has 15 residues. V dropped 3 bases and J dropped 3; count of bases not matched to a gene: 3. Germline-derived CDR1 and CDR2 are SGHRS and YFSETQ. The CDR3 reads CASSWTSGGYNEQFF. Here the CDR3 DNA reads TGCGCCAGCAGCTGGACTAGCGGTGGCTACAATGAGCAGTTCTTC.

This clonotype was seen a single time. The chain links TRBV7-6 to TRBJ2-1, with 11 bases lining up with TRBD2. V lost 2 bases to trimming and J lost 9 bases; unmatched junction nucleotides: 12. This CDR3 comprises 17 residues. The germline gives CDR1 SGHVS, CDR2 FNYEAQ. CDR3 nucleotide sequence: TGTGCCAGCAGCTTATCTCCCCCACTAGCGGGAGTGGGTGAGCAGTTCTTC. Translation gives CASSLSPPLAGVGEQFF.

Here the CDR3 reads CASSTDRGRNEQYF. In DNA form, the CDR3 reads TGTGCCAGTAGTACCGACAGGGGAAGAAACGAGCAGTACTTC. This rearrangement joins TRBV19 to TRBJ2-7; TRBD1 matches at 8 bases. J gave up 5 bases and V 4 bases, and 7 bases lay outside the gene matches. Germline CDR1 LNHDA, CDR2 SQIVND (reference sequence). The CDR3 consists of 14 residues. Together with reference TRBV19 and TRBJ2-7, the CDR3 gives the full variable domain: DGGITQSPKYLFRKEGQNVTLSCEQNLNHDAMYWYRQDPGQGLRLIYYSQIVNDFQKGDIAEGYSVSREKKESFPLTVTSAQKNPTAFYLCASSTDRGRNEQYFGPGTRLTVT.

The chain has TRBV27 and TRBJ1-5, with no clear D. Per germline, CDR1 MNHEY and CDR2 SMNVEV (reference sequence). The V and J ends lost 0 bases and 4 bases respectively, with 10 bases between them. This CDR3 spans 15 amino acids. The chain's CDR3 is CASSLSYLPNQPQHF. CDR3 sequence (DNA): TGTGCCAGCAGTTTATCGTATTTGCCGAATCAGCCCCAGCATTTT.